The subject of this entry is one TCR beta chain. This clonotype was counted a few times. The specificity of this receptor is unknown. No much larger clonotype is one base removed from it; base qualities were not supplied. The data were obtained in a study of response to subunit inactivated influenza vaccine listed by TCRdb under 2018. Background for the entire study: To follow how T cells responded to a trivalent subunit inactivated influenza vaccine, the researchers relied on deep quantitative profiling of the T cell receptor repertoire.

Including the terminal cysteine and phenylalanine, the CDR3 comprises 19 residues. The entry retains the CDR3 DNA only, 57 bases that are in frame from base 1. For this chain, trimming is 4 bases at the V end and 8 bases at the J end, and the number of junction bases without a gene match is 22. The germline V gene supplies CDR1 SGHRS and CDR2 YFSETQ. Receptor amplification or capture employed RT-PCR. TCRdb records Illumina HiSeq 2500 as the sequencer. The public reads were reanalyzed by TCRdb: fastp trimming at Q25, MiXCR alignment, in-frame beta chains only. CDR3 protein sequences are deduplicated, and each keeps its most common genes and DNA. This sample holds about half a million distinct CDR3 sequences; about 7.6% were observed only once. The biggest ten clones account for about an eighth of the sample. Overall study results and their limits: The authors proposed that each seasonal influenza vaccination may bring in only a limited number of new T cells.

The chain couples TRBV5-1 to TRBJ2-5; a stretch of 11 junction bases matches TRBD2. The origin of this receptor is a man aged 50-75 years who received an inactivated influenza vaccine. Donor details come from another sample of the same person, matched by shared clones. The sequenced sample was PBMCs from blood, obtained around 25 months after vaccination. The DNA reads as follows: TGCGCCAGCAGCCCGTTGACCCTAGCGGGAGGCCCAGAAGCAAGAACCCAGTACTTC. Protein translation: CASSPLTLAGGPEARTQYF.